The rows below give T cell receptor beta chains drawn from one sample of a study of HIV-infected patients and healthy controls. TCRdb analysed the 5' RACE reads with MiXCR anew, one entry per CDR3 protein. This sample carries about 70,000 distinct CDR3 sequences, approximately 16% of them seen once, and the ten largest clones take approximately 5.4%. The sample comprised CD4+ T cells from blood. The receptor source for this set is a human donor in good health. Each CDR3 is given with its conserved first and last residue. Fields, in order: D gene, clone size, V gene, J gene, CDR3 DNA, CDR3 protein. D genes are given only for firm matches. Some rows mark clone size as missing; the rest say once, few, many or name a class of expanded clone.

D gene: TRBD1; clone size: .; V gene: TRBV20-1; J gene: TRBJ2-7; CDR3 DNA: TGCGGTGCTAGCCGGGGACAGGTCCCCTCGGGGGAGCAGTACTTC; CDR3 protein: CGASRGQVPSGEQYF
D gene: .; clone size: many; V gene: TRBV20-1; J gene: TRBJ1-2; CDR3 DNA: TGCAGTGCTAGAGATGGTGGCCAGGGAGGCTATGGCTACACCTTC; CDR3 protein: CSARDGGQGGYGYTF
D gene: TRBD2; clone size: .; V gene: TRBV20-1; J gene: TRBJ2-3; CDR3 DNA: TGCAGTGCTAGAGATCCCTTAGCGGGAGCCTTAGATACGCAGTATTTT; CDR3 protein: CSARDPLAGALDTQYF
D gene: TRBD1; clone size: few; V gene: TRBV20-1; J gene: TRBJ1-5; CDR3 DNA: TGCAGTGCTCCCCTCCAGGGGGGTCAGCCCCAGCATTTT; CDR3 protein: CSAPLQGGQPQHF
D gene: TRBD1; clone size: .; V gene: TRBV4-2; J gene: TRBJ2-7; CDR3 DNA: TGTGCCAGCAGCCAAGGACAGGGTCGGTCCTACGAGCAGTACTTC; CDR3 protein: CASSQGQGRSYEQYF
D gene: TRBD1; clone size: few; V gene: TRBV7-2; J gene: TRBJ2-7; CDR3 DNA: TGTGCCAGCAGCGCCGCCGGGACAGGGGGCTACGAGCAGTACTTC; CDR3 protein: CASSAAGTGGYEQYF
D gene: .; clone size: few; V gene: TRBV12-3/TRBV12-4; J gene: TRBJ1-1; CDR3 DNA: TGTGCCAGCAGTTTAGGGGTAGGGGACAAAGCTTTCTTT; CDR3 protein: CASSLGVGDKAFF
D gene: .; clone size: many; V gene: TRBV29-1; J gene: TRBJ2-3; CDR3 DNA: TGCAGCGTTGTTAGGGGGGCAGATACGCAGTATTTT; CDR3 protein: CSVVRGADTQYF
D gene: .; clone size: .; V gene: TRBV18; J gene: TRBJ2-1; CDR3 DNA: TGTGCCAGCTCACCTGTCGGTGGGCAGGGGAACAATGAGCAGTTCTTC; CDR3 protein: CASSPVGGQGNNEQFF
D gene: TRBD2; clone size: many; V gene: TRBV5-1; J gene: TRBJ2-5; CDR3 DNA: TGCGCCAGCAGCTTGCGAGTAGCGGGGGCAGAGACCCAGTACTTC; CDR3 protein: CASSLRVAGAETQYF
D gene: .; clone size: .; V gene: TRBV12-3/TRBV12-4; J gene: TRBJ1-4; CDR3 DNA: TGTGCCAGCAGCCCTCGACCCTCGACGGCTAATGAAAAACTGTTTTTT; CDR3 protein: CASSPRPSTANEKLFF
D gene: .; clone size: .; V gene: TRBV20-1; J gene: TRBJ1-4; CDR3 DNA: TGCAGTGCTAGAGATAAGGACCGGTCGCCGTCGAAACTGTTTTTT; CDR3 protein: CSARDKDRSPSKLFF